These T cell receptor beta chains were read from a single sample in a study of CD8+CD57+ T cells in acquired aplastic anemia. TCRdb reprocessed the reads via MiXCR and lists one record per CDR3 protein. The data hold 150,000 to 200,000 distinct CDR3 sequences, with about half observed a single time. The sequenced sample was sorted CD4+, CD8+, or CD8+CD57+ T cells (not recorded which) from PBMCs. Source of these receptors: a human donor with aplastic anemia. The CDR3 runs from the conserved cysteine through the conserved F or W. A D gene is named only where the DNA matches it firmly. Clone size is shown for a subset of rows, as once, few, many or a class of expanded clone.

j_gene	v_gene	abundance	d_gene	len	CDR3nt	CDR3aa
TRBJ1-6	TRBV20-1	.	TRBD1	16	TGCAGTGCTAGAGATATGGGGACAGCCATAGGGTCACCCCTCCACTTT	CSARDMGTAIGSPLHF
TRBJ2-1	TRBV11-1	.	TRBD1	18	TGTGCCAGCAGCTTTTTCACAGGGGTCAGTGCACAATACAATGAGCAGTTCTTC	CASSFFTGVSAQYNEQFF
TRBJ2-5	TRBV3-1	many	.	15	TGTGCCAGCAGCCCGGGACCCCCGCGGGAAGAGACCCAGTACTTC	CASSPGPPREETQYF
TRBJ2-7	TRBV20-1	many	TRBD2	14	TGCAGTGCTAGAGGCCTAGCGGGAGGGTACGAGCAGTACTTC	CSARGLAGGYEQYF
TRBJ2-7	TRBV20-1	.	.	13	TGCAGTGCTAGAGATCAGGTTGGCTACGAGCAGTACTTC	CSARDQVGYEQYF
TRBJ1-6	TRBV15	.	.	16	TGTGCCACCAGCAGAGATCCTTCAGGGAGAAGTTCACCCCTCCACTTT	CATSRDPSGRSSPLHF
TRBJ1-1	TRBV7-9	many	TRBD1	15	TGTGCCAGCAGCAGAGGACAGGGGGCGTCCACTGAAGCTTTCTTT	CASSRGQGASTEAFF
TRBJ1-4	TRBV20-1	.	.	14	TGCAGTGCCAGAAAGACAGCGCTTAATGAAAAACTGTTTTTT	CSARKTALNEKLFF
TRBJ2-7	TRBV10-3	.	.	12	TGTGCCATCAGCGGGAGTACTTACGAGCAGTACTTC	CAISGSTYEQYF
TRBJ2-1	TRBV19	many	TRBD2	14	TGTGCCAGTATGGGGACTAGTAATATAAATGAGCAGTTCTTC	CASMGTSNINEQFF
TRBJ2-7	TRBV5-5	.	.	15	TGTGCCAGCAGCTTGAACAGTGGAAAAGTGTGGGAGCAGTACTTC	CASSLNSGKVWEQYF
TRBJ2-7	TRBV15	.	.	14	TGTGCCACCAGCCGACTGGGGCAGACCTACGAGCAGTACTTC	CATSRLGQTYEQYF
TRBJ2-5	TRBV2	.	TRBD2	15	TGTGCCAGCAGTGAAGGTGGGGCGGGAGGGGAGACCCAGTACTTC	CASSEGGAGGETQYF
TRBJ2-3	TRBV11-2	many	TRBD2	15	TGTGCCAGCAGCCCCCGGGGGGGAGTGGCAGATACGCAGTATTTT	CASSPRGGVADTQYF
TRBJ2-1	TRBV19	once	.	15	TGTGCCAGTAGTATAATGCCTAGTCGGGGGCATGAGCAGTTCTTC	CASSIMPSRGHEQFF
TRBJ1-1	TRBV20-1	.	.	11	TGCAGTGGGGACTATTTGTCTGAAGCTTTCTTT	CSGDYLSEAFF
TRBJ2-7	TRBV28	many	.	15	TGTGCCAGCACCCCTCGTTGGGGTCGACACTACGAGCAGTACTTC	CASTPRWGRHYEQYF
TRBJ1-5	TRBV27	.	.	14	TGTGCCAGCAGTTTAACACGGGCAAATCAGCCCCAGCATTTT	CASSLTRANQPQHF
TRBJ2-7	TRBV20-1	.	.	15	TGCAGTGCTAGCCTCACTGTCCGGGGACCGTCCGAGCAGTACTTC	CSASLTVRGPSEQYF
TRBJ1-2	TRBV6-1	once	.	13	TGTGCCAGCAGCAGGGAAAGGGACTATGGCTACACCTTC	CASSRERDYGYTF
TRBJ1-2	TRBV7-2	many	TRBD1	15	TGTGCCAGCAGCTCGCCGAAGACAGGGCCGGGTGGCTACACCTTC	CASSSPKTGPGGYTF
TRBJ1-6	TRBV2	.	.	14	TGTGCCAGCAGTGTCAGGGCAATGAGTTCACCCCTCCACTTT	CASSVRAMSSPLHF
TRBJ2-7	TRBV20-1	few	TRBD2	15	TGCAGTGCTGCCTACAGAGGACTAGCGGATTACGAGCAGTACTTC	CSAAYRGLADYEQYF
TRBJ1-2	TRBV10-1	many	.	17	TGCGCCAGCAGTGAGTCGATTGTGAACACGCCGAGGAATGGCTACACCTTC	CASSESIVNTPRNGYTF
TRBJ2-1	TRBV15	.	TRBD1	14	TGTGCCACCAGGATAGGACAGGGTTTGGGTGAGCAGTTCTTC	CATRIGQGLGEQFF
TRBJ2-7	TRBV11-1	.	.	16	TGTGCCAGCAGCTTAGTAGCGGCACCCCTCTTCTACGAGCAGTACTTC	CASSLVAAPLFYEQYF
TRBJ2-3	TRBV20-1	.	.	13	TGCAGTGTAGGGGGGGGGGACACAGATACGCAGTATTTT	CSVGGGDTDTQYF
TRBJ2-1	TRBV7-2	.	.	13	TGTGCCAGCAGCTTAGGATCGCTCAATGAGCAGTTCTTC	CASSLGSLNEQFF
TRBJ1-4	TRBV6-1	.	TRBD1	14	TGTGCCAGCAGTGACGGGACAGGAAAGGAAAAACTGTTTTTT	CASSDGTGKEKLFF
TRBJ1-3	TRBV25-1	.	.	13	TGTGCCGTCCCGCAAATCTCTGGAAACACCGTATATTTT	CAVPQISGNTVYF
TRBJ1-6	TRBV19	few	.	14	TGTGCCAGTAATACAGGGCACGATAATTCACCCCTCCACTTT	CASNTGHDNSPLHF
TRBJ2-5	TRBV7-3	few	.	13	TGTGCCAGCAGCTTAAGACGGGAAGAGACCCAGTACTTC	CASSLRREETQYF
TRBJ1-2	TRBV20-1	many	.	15	TGCAGTGCTAGAGATGACGGGACATGGGACTATGGCTACACCTTC	CSARDDGTWDYGYTF
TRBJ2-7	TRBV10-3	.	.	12	TGTGCCATCAGTGGGACCGAGCACGAGCAGTACTTC	CAISGTEHEQYF
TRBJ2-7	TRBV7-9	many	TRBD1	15	TGTGCCAGCAGCTTAGGGGGGACAGGTCGGGACGAGCAGTACTTC	CASSLGGTGRDEQYF
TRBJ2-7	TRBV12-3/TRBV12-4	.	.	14	TGTGCCAACAGTTTTGAACGGATATCCTACGAGCAGTACTTC	CANSFERISYEQYF
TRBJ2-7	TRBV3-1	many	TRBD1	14	TGTGCCAGCAGTCGACAGGGGGTGCTCTACGAGCAGTACTTC	CASSRQGVLYEQYF
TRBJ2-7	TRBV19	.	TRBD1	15	TGTGCCAGTAGTATTGTGACAGGGGGATCCTACGAGCAGTACTTC	CASSIVTGGSYEQYF
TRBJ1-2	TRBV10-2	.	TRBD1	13	TGTGCCAGCAGTGGACAGGGTAGCTATGGCTACACCTTC	CASSGQGSYGYTF
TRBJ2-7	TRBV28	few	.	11	TGTGCCAGCAGTCTAATAGGGTCGCCTACATTC	CASSLIGSPTF
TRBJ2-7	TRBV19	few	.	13	TGTGCCAGTAGTATGGATGGCAGGGACGAGCAGTACTTC	CASSMDGRDEQYF
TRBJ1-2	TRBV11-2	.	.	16	TGTGCCAGCACCTCTAGGGAAGGCCACACTAACTATGGCTACACCTTC	CASTSREGHTNYGYTF
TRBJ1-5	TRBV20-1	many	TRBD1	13	TGCAGTGCTAGAGTTAACAGGGGTCAGCCCCAGCATTTT	CSARVNRGQPQHF
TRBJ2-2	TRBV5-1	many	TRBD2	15	TGCGCCAGCAGTTGGGCGGGGGATGGAGCCGGGGAGCTGTTTTTT	CASSWAGDGAGELFF
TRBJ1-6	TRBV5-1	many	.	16	TGCGCCAGCAGCTTGGGTGGTGAAACTTATAATTCACCCCTCCACTTT	CASSLGGETYNSPLHF
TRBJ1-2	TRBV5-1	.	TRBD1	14	TGCGCCAGCAGCGAGGACAGGGGGTTTGGCGGCTACACCTTC	CASSEDRGFGGYTF
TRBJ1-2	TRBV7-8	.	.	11	TGTGCCAGCAGGGCAGGGGTTGGCTACACCTTC	CASRAGVGYTF
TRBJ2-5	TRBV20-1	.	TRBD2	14	TGCAGTGCTCTCACTAGCGGGGGGCAAGAGACCCAGTACTTC	CSALTSGGQETQYF
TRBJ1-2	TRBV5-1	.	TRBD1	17	TGCGCCAGCAGCTTGGACATTGACAGGGGGAGAAACTATGGCTACACCTTC	CASSLDIDRGRNYGYTF
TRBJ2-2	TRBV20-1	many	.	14	TGCAGTGCTAGAAGGCGGGGAAGCACCGGGGAGCTGTTTTTT	CSARRRGSTGELFF
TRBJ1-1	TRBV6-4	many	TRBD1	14	TGTGCCACCAGGACAGGCCAGTCTAACACTGAAGCTTTCTTT	CATRTGQSNTEAFF
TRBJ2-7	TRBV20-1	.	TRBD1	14	TGCAGTGCTAGATGGGACAGGGGAACCTACGAGCAGTACTTC	CSARWDRGTYEQYF
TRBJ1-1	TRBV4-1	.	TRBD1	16	TGCGCCAGCAGCCTAGGGGCAGGGGGCGTCGACACTGAAGCTTTCTTT	CASSLGAGGVDTEAFF